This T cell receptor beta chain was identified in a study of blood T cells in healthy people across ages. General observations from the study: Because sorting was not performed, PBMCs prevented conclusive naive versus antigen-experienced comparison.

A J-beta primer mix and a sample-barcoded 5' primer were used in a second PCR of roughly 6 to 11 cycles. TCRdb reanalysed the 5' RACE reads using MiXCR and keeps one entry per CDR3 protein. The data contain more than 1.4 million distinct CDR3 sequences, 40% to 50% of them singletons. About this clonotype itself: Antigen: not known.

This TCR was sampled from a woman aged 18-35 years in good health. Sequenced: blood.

In nucleotides, the CDR3 is TGTGCCAGCAGTTTCGGGGAGTCCGGGTCCGGGGAGCTGTTTTTT. Its protein is CASSFGESGSGELFF. The rearrangement links TRBV12-3 or TRBV12-4 to TRBJ2-2, with a possible D match to TRBD2 (5 bases). V lost 3 bases and J lost 6, with 14 bases in between. The CDR3 has 15 residues.